This T cell receptor beta chain was sequenced during a study of control samples from healthy donors and cancer patients (dated by TCRdb to about 2020). Receptors were amplified or captured by the immunoSEQ multiplex PCR assay. TCRdb mirrors the immuneACCESS table, restricted to in-frame sequences. Some clones are absent from its copies; in checked studies, under half trace to an unresolved V gene, and the reason for the others is unknown. In all, the sample holds thousands of clones, and 82% of those were seen once. The ten most abundant clones make up around 26% of the sample. Including cysteine and phenylalanine, the CDR3 has 15 amino acids. CDR3 DNA only is kept here, 45 bases in frame from base 1. The germline V gene encodes CDR1 SGDLS and CDR2 YYNGEE. Trimming costs V 0 bases and J 5 bases, and their ends lie 14 bases apart. To note about this clone: No cognate antigen has been identified for it. Base qualities are missing; no much larger clone stands one base away.

The sequence derives from a man aged 65 to 79 with lung cancer. Sequenced: PBMCs. Here the chain combines TRBV9 and TRBJ2-5; perhaps TRBD2 is the D gene, with 6 bases matching. The sequenced DNA is TGTGCCAGCAGCGTAGAAGGAGGGATAAAGGAGACCCAGTACTTC. It translates to CASSVEGGIKETQYF.